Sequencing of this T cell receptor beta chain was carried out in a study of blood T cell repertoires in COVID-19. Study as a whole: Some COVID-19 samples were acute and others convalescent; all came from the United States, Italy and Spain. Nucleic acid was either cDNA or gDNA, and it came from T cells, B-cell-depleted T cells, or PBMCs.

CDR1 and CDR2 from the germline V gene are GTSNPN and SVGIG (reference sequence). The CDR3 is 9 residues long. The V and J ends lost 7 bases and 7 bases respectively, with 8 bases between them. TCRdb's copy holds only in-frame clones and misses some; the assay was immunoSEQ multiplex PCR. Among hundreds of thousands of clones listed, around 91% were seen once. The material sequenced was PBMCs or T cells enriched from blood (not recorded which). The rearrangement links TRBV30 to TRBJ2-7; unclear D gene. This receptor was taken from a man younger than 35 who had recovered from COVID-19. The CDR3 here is CAFHGEQYF. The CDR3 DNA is TGTGCCTTCCACGGGGAGCAGTACTTC. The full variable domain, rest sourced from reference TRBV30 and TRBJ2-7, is SQTIHQWPATLVQPVGSPLSLECTVEGTSNPNLYWYRQAAGRGLQLLFYSVGIGQISSEVPQNLSASRPQDRQFILSSKKLLLSDSGFYLCAFHGEQYFGPGTRLTVT.